A selection of T cell receptor beta chains follows, all from one sample in a study of T-cell memory formation after mild COVID-19. TCRdb redid the calling of the 5' RACE reads with MiXCR, one entry per CDR3 protein. The sample lists 190,000 or so distinct CDR3 sequences; around 25% were seen once. The source material was PBMCs or a T cell subset sorted from them (not recorded which). The receptor source for this set is an adult woman who had mild COVID-19 (a few samples of this study predate the infection). Cell type and time point are not known. Each CDR3 is given with its conserved first and last residue. A D gene is named only where the DNA matches it firmly. Clone size is not always given. Where it is, it says once, few, many or a class for expanded clones.

TRBJ1-2	NA	TRBV9	NA	CASASEQVWSYGYTF	TGTGCCAGCGCATCGGAACAGGTGTGGAGCTATGGCTACACCTTC
TRBJ1-1	NA	TRBV4-1	few	CASSQAQVLGNTEAFF	TGCGCCAGCAGCCAAGCACAGGTTTTGGGGAACACTGAAGCTTTCTTT
TRBJ1-1	NA	TRBV30	few	CAWSVGVDNTEAFF	TGTGCCTGGAGTGTGGGTGTCGATAACACTGAAGCTTTCTTT
TRBJ1-1	NA	TRBV7-2	few	CASSSTPGPRPEAFF	TGTGCCAGCAGTTCTACTCCGGGACCGAGACCTGAAGCTTTCTTT
TRBJ1-5	TRBD1	TRBV6-5	NA	CASSGPGQGYQPQHF	TGTGCCAGCAGTGGCCCGGGACAGGGTTACCAGCCCCAGCATTTT
TRBJ1-2	NA	TRBV12-3/TRBV12-4	few	CASSFTGYGYTF	TGTGCCAGCAGTTTTACAGGGTATGGCTACACCTTC
TRBJ2-7	NA	TRBV27	NA	CASRRDGPYEQYF	TGTGCCAGCAGACGGGACGGCCCCTACGAGCAGTACTTC
TRBJ1-4	TRBD1	TRBV5-1	few	CASSLRGGPRPRGTAQNEKLFF	TGCGCCAGCAGCTTGCGGGGAGGCCCCAGGCCGCGAGGGACAGCCCAGAATGAAAAACTGTTTTTT
TRBJ2-1	NA	TRBV20-1	NA	CSARRADTYNEQFF	TGCAGTGCTAGAAGGGCCGACACCTACAATGAGCAGTTCTTC
TRBJ1-2	NA	TRBV5-6	NA	CASSLGEGTYGYTF	TGTGCCAGCAGCTTGGGGGAAGGGACCTATGGCTACACCTTC
TRBJ1-4	TRBD1	TRBV7-9	few	CASSYGTGGLNEKLFF	TGTGCCAGCAGCTATGGGACAGGGGGATTAAATGAAAAACTGTTTTTT
TRBJ2-5	NA	TRBV13	NA	CASSLEGAGVSKETQYF	TGTGCCAGCAGCTTAGAAGGGGCAGGGGTGTCCAAAGAGACCCAGTACTTC
TRBJ1-1	NA	TRBV6-5	NA	CASSYSLDTEAFF	TGTGCCAGCAGTTACTCTCTTGACACTGAAGCTTTCTTT
TRBJ2-5	TRBD2	TRBV29-1	NA	CSVEGEGPTAQYF	TGCAGCGTTGAAGGGGAGGGCCCTACGGCCCAGTACTTC
TRBJ2-7	TRBD1	TRBV5-1	few	CASSLAQGDVYEQYF	TGCGCCAGCAGCTTGGCCCAGGGGGACGTCTACGAGCAGTACTTC
TRBJ1-5	TRBD1	TRBV24-1	NA	CATSDGGQGTQPQHF	TGTGCCACCAGTGATGGCGGACAGGGGACTCAGCCCCAGCATTTT
TRBJ2-7	NA	TRBV6-2/TRBV6-3	NA	CASSPRGLSYEQYF	TGTGCCAGCAGTCCCAGGGGACTCTCCTACGAGCAGTACTTC
TRBJ1-2	NA	TRBV5-5	NA	CASSLASRAGNYGYTF	TGTGCCAGCAGCTTGGCGAGCAGGGCGGGAAACTATGGCTACACCTTC
TRBJ2-7	TRBD1	TRBV3-1	NA	CASSQDPPLAGGSYEQYF	TGTGCCAGCAGCCAAGATCCCCCTTTAGCAGGGGGCTCCTACGAGCAGTACTTC
TRBJ2-1	TRBD1	TRBV29-1	few	CSVYRGRDEQFF	TGCAGCGTCTACAGGGGAAGGGATGAGCAGTTCTTC
TRBJ1-5	NA	TRBV12-3/TRBV12-4	NA	CASKGSNQPQHF	TGTGCCAGCAAGGGGAGCAATCAGCCCCAGCATTTT
TRBJ1-1	NA	TRBV5-4	NA	CASRPRPNTEAFF	TGTGCCAGCAGGCCAAGACCAAACACTGAAGCTTTCTTT
TRBJ2-7	NA	TRBV11-1	NA	CASSLEVGREQYF	TGTGCCAGCAGCTTAGAGGTCGGACGGGAGCAGTACTTC
TRBJ1-1	NA	TRBV7-2	NA	CASSSSAVGVNTEAFF	TGTGCCAGCAGCTCCAGTGCGGTCGGGGTGAACACTGAAGCTTTCTTT
TRBJ2-3	NA	TRBV5-1	NA	CASSLEAYGTDTQYF	TGCGCCAGCAGCTTGGAAGCCTACGGCACAGATACGCAGTATTTT
TRBJ1-2	NA	TRBV7-9	NA	CASSFRRTDNPNYGYTF	TGTGCCAGCAGCTTTCGCAGGACAGACAATCCTAACTATGGCTACACCTTC
TRBJ2-3	NA	TRBV24-1	few	CAISRGRTGTDTQYF	TGTGCCATCTCGAGGGGACGGACGGGCACAGATACGCAGTATTTT
TRBJ1-1	NA	TRBV12-3/TRBV12-4	NA	CASSSRTAKNTEAFF	TGTGCCAGCAGTTCCCGGACGGCAAAGAACACTGAAGCTTTCTTT
TRBJ2-4	TRBD1	TRBV5-4	NA	CASSLSQGAVKNIQYF	TGTGCCAGCAGCTTGAGTCAGGGGGCGGTCAAAAACATTCAGTACTTC
TRBJ2-3	NA	TRBV3-1	NA	CASSQPSHGTDTQYF	TGTGCCAGCAGCCAACCCAGCCACGGCACAGATACGCAGTATTTT
TRBJ2-1	TRBD2	TRBV7-2	NA	CASSTIRTSGNEQFF	TGTGCCAGCAGCACAATTCGGACTAGCGGCAATGAGCAGTTCTTC
TRBJ2-1	NA	TRBV6-5	few	CASSYRPSSSYNEQFF	TGTGCCAGCAGTTACAGGCCCAGCAGCTCCTACAATGAGCAGTTCTTC